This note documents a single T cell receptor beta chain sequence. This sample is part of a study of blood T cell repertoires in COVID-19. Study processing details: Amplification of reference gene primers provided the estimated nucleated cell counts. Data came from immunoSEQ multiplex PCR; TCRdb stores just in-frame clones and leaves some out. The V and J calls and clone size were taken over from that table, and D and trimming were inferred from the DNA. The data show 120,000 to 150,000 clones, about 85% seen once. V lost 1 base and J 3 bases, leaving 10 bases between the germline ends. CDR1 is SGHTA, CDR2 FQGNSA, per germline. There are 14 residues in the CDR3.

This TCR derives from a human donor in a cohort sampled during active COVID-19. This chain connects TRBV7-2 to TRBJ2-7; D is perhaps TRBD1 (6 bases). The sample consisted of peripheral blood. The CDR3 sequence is CASSLGRQDYEQYF. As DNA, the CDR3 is TGTGCCAGCAGCTTAGGGAGACAGGACTACGAGCAGTACTTC.